This is a list of T cell receptor beta chains from one sample in a study of technical replicates of blood from a few donors. Profiled with immunoSEQ multiplex PCR; TCRdb holds only in-frame clones, not every one. The sample carries some 80,000 clones, 94% recorded once. What was sequenced was T cells isolated from PBMCs. The receptors stem from a human donor in good health. The CDR3 runs from the conserved cysteine through the conserved F or W. The D gene is left open where the match is weak.

V	J	D	CDR3
TRBV10-3	TRBJ2-1	NA	CAISESPGTGYNEQFF
TRBV2	TRBJ2-2	TRBD2	CASQETSGSGELFF
TRBV18	TRBJ2-6	TRBD1	CASSPPTGSGANVLTF
TRBV28	TRBJ1-1	TRBD1	CASRRTGRTEAFF
TRBV7-9	TRBJ1-4	NA	CAITGPETNEKLFF
TRBV19	TRBJ2-3	NA	CASSIPVSSQNGTDTQYF
TRBV2	TRBJ1-5	NA	CASSEAGANNQPQHF
TRBV7-9	TRBJ1-1	NA	CASSLALIKKTEAFF
TRBV5-4	TRBJ1-1	NA	CASSLAFNTEAFF
TRBV11-2	TRBJ2-5	NA	CASSPPGETQYF
TRBV12-2	TRBJ2-3	NA	CASRLTITGMADTQYF
TRBV7-6	TRBJ1-5	NA	CASSTTENQPQHF
TRBV6-1	TRBJ1-1	TRBD1	CASSEDRGSNTEAFF
TRBV19	TRBJ2-5	NA	CASSILDKETQYF
TRBV29-1	TRBJ1-4	NA	CSFQRGGREKLFF
TRBV2	TRBJ2-2	NA	CATSSIEGTGELFF
TRBV4-2	TRBJ2-1	TRBD2	CASSPKSGRYNEQFF
TRBV5-8	TRBJ2-1	NA	CASSSGQWTYNEQFF
TRBV5-1	TRBJ2-7	NA	CASSPRGDNSYEQYF
TRBV7-2	TRBJ2-5	TRBD1	CASSSRDRGEETQYF
TRBV6-6	TRBJ2-7	TRBD2	CASNTGGGNEQYF